Detailed here is one T cell receptor beta chain. From the 5' RACE reads, TCRdb called clonotypes with MiXCR, one entry per CDR3 protein. Among tens of thousands of distinct CDR3 sequences, about 14% were seen once, and the ten largest hold roughly 25%. The sample is drawn from a study of T cells after yellow fever vaccination. At the level of the study: Researchers used SMART-Seq v4 Ultra Low Input to prepare fractions that had low cell numbers.

Trimming removed 6 bases from V and 4 bases from J, with 6 bases in between. The V gene's germline CDR1 is SGHRS and CDR2 YFSETQ. CDR3 length equals 11 residues. The rearrangement links TRBV5-1 to TRBJ2-3; D remains ambiguous. The sequence was obtained from a man aged 18 to 29 who received the YFV17D yellow fever vaccine. The specimen was CD8+ T cells not binding an NS4B(214-222) dextramer, sorted from PBMCs, collected more than 20 days after the first yellow fever vaccination. For the CDR3, the DNA is TGCGCCAGCACTTTCGCAGATACGCAGTATTTT. Translation gives CASTFADTQYF.